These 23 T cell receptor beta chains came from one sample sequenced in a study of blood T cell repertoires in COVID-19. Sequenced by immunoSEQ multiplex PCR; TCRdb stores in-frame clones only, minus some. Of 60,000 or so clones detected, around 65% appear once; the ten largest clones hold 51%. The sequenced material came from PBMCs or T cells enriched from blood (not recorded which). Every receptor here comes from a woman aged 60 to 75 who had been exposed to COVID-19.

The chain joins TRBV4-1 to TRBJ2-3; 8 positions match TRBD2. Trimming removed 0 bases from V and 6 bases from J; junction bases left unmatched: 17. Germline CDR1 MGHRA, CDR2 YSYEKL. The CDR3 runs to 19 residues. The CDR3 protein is CASSQDSGVAGGRPDTQYF. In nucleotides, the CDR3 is TGCGCCAGCAGCCAAGATTCCGGTGTGGCGGGAGGCCGGCCCGATACGCAGTATTTT.

The CDR3 DNA reads TGTGCCAGCAGACCAAGAACAGAACCCAACACTGAAGCTTTCTTT. Its protein product is CASRPRTEPNTEAFF. The rearrangement links TRBV7-8 to TRBJ1-1, with unresolved D. The CDR3 length is 15 residues. V shed 6 bases and J shed 2 bases, with 16 bases lying between them. Germline assignment: CDR1 SGHVS and CDR2 FQNEAQ.

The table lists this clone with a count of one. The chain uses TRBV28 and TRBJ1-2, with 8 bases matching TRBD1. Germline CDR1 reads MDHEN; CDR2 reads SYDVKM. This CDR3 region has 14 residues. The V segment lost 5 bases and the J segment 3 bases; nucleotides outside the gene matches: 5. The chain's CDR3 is CASSPGGRDYGYTF. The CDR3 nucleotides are TGTGCCAGCAGTCCAGGGGGCCGGGACTATGGCTACACCTTC.

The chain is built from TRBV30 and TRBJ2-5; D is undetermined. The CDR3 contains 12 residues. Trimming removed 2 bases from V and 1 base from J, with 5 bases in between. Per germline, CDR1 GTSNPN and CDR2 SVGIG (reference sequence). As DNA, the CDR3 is TGTGCCTGGAGTAGCCGCCAAGAGACCCAGTACTTC. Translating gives CAWSSRQETQYF.

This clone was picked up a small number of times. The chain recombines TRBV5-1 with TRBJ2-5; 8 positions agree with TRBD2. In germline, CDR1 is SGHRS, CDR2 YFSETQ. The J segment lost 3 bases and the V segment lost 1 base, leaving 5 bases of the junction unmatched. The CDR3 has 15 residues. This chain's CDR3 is CASSLLAGGKETQYF. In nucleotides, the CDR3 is TGCGCCAGCAGCTTGTTGGCGGGGGGTAAAGAGACCCAGTACTTC. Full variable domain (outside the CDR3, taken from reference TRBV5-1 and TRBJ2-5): KAGVTQTPRYLIKTRGQQVTLSCSPISGHRSVSWYQQTPGQGLQFLFEYFSETQRNKGNFPGRFSGRQFSNSRSEMNVSTLELGDSALYLCASSLLAGGKETQYFGPGTRLLVL.

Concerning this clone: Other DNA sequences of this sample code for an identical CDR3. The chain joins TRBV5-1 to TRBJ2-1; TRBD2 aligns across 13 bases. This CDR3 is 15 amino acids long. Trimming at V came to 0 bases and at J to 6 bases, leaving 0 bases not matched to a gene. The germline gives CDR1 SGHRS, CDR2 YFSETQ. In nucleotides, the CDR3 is TGCGCCAGCAGCTTGGGACTAGCGGGGGGCAATGAGCAGTTCTTC. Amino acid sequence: CASSLGLAGGNEQFF.

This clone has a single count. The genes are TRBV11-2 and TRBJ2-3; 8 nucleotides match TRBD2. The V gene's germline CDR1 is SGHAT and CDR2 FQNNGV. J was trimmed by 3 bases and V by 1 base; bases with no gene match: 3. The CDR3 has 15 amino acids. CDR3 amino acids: CASSLVAGRTDTQYF. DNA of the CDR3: TGTGCCAGCAGCTTAGTAGCGGGGAGGACAGATACGCAGTATTTT.

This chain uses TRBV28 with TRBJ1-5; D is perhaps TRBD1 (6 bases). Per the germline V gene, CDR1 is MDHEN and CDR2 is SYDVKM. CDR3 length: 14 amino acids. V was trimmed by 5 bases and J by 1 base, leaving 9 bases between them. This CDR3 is CASSPGVSNQPQHF. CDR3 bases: TGTGCCAGCAGTCCAGGGGTAAGCAATCAGCCCCAGCATTTT.

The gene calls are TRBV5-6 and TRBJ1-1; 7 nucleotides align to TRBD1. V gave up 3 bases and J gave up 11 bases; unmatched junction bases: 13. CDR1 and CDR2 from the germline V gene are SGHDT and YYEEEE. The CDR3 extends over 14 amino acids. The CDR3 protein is CASSSPDRPPGAFF. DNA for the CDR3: TGTGCCAGCAGCTCCCCGGACAGGCCCCCTGGGGCTTTCTTT.

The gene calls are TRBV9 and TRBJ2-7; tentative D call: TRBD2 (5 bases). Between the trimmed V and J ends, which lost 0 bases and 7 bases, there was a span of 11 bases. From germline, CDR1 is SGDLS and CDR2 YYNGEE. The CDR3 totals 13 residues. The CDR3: CASSVVVTGEQYF. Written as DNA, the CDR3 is TGTGCCAGCAGCGTAGTAGTAACGGGGGAGCAGTACTTC.

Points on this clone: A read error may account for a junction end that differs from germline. The CDR3 coding sequence is TGCAGTACTAGGAGGGGGGAAGCTTTCTTT. Residues: CSTRRGEAFF. V and J are TRBV20-1 and TRBJ1-1; possibly TRBD1 for D (6 bases). Germline V gives CDR1 DFQATT, CDR2 SNEGSKA (reference sequence). This CDR3 has 10 amino acids.

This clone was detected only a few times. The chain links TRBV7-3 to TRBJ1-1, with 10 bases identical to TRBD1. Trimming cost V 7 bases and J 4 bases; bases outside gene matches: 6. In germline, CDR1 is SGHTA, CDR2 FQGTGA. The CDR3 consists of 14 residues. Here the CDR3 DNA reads TGTGCCAGCAACCCGGGACAGGGGATCACTGAAGCTTTCTTT. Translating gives CASNPGQGITEAFF.

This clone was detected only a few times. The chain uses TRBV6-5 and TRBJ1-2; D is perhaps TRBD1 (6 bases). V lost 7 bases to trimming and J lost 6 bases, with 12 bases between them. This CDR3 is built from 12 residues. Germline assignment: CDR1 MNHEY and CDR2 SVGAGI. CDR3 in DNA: TGTGCCAGCACTAGAACAGGGAATGGCTACACCTTC. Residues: CASTRTGNGYTF.

In DNA, the CDR3 is TGCGCCAGCAGCTTAAAGGGCGGACAGTTTGCCCAGGGGAATTCACCCCTCCACTTT. Its translation: CASSLKGGQFAQGNSPLHF. V and J are TRBV5-1 and TRBJ1-6; a possible D gene is TRBD1 (6 bases). Trimming cost V 2 bases and J 7 bases, with 25 bases left between them. CDR1 is SGHRS, CDR2 YFSETQ, per germline. CDR3 size: 19 residues.

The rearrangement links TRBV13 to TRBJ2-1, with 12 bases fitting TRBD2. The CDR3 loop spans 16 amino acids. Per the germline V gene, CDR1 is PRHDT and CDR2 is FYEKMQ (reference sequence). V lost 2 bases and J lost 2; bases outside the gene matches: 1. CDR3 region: CASSLLAGGPYNEQFF. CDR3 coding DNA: TGTGCCAGCAGCTTACTAGCGGGGGGGCCCTACAATGAGCAGTTCTTC.

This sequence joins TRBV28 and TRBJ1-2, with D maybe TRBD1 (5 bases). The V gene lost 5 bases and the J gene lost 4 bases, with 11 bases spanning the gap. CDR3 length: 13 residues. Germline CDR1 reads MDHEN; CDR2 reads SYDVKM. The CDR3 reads CASSDSNIYGYTF. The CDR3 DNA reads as TGTGCCAGCAGTGACAGTAACATCTATGGCTACACCTTC.

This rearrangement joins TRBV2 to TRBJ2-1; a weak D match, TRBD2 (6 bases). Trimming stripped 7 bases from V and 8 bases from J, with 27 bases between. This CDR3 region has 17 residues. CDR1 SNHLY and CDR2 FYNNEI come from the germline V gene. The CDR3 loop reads CASKSLPVGSLIHEQFF. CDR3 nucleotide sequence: TGTGCCAGCAAATCCCTTCCTGTCGGGAGCCTCATCCATGAGCAGTTCTTC.

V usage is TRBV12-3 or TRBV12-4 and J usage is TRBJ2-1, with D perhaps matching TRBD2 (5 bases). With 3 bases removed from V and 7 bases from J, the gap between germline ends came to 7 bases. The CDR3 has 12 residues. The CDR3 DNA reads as TGTGCCAGCAGTTTTGGAGGTAATGAGCAGTTCTTC. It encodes CASSFGGNEQFF.

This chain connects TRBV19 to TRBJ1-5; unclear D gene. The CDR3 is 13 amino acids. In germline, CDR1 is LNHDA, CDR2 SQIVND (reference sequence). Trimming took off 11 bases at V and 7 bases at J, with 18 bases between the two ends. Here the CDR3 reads CAVATGLRQPQHF. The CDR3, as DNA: TGTGCCGTAGCCACGGGGTTGAGGCAGCCCCAGCATTTT.

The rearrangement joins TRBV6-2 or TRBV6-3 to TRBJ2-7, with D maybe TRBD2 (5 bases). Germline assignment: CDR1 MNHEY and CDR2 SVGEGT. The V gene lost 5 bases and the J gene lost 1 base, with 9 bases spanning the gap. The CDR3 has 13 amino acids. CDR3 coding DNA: TGTGCCAGCAGTATAGCGTTATCCTACGAGCAGTACTTC. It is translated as CASSIALSYEQYF.

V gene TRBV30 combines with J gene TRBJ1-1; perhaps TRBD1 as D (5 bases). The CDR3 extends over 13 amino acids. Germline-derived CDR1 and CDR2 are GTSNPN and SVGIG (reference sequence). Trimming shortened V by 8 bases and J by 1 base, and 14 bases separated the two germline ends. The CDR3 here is CAGGVTQNTEAFF. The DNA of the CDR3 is TGTGCCGGAGGGGTTACCCAGAACACTGAAGCTTTCTTT.

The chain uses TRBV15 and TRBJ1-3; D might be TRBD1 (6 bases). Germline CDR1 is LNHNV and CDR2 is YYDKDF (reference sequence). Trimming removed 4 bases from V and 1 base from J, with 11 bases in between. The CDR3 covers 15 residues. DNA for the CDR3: TGTGCCACCAGCACAGGGGATCGTTCTGGAAACACCATATATTTT. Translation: CATSTGDRSGNTIYF.

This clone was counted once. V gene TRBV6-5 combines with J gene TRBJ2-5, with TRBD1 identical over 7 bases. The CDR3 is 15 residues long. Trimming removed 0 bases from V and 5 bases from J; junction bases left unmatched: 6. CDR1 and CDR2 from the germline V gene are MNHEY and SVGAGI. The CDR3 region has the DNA TGTGCCAGCAGTTACTCGAGGTCAGGGGGTGAGACCCAGTACTTC. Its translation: CASSYSRSGGETQYF.